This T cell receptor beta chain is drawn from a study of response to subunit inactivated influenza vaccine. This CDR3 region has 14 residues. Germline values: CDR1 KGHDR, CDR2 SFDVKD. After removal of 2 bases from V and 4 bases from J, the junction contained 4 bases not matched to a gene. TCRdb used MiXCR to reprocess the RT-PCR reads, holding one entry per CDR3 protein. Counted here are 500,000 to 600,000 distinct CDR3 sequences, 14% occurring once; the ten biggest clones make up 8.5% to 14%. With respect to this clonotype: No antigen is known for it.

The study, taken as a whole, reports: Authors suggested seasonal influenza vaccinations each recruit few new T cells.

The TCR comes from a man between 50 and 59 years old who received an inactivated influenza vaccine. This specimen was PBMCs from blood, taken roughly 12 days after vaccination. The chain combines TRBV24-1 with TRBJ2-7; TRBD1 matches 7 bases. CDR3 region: CATSDSGTEYEQYF. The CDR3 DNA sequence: TGTGCCACCAGTGATTCCGGGACAGAATACGAGCAGTACTTC.